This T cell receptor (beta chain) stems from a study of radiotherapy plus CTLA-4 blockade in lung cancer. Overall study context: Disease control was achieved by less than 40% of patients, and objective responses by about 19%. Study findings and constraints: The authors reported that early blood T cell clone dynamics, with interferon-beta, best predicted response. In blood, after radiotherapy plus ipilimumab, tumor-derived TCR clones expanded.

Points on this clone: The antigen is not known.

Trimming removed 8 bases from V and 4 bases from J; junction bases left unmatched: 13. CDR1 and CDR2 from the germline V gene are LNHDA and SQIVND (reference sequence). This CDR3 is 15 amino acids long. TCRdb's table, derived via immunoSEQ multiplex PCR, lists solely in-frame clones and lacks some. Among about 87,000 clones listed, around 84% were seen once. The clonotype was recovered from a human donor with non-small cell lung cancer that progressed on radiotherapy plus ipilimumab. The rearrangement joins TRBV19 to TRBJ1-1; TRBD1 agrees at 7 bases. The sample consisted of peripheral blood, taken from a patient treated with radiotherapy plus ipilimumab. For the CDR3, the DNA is TGTGCCAGTTGCAGGGGGGGCAGAGAGCCCACTGAAGCTTTCTTT. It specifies CASCRGGREPTEAFF.